The clone carrying this T cell receptor beta chain was detected many times. What it binds is unknown. RNA transcripts gave rise to amplified TCR beta CDR3 regions. A first-round RT-PCR of the TCR CDR3 used the HTBI primer set. From the multiplex PCR reads, TCRdb called clonotypes with MiXCR, one entry per CDR3 protein. The sample records 280,000 or so distinct CDR3 sequences, 25% to 30% being singletons. This record belongs to a study of T cells in Graves' hyperthyroidism and ophthalmopathy. The study's findings and limits: Stable hyperthyroidism and ophthalmopathy were separated using 13 V-J signatures.

The CDR3 covers 12 residues. Trimming took 5 bases from V and 7 from J; bases not matched to a gene: 7. Germline lookup yields CDR1 SQVTM and CDR2 ANQGSEA. This chain joins TRBV29-1 and TRBJ2-7; 8 bases are a match to TRBD1. This TCR was sampled from a man aged 35 to 55 with Graves' hyperthyroidism that later progressed to Graves' ophthalmopathy. Specimen: blood. This chain's CDR3 is CSVRTGYGEQYF. CDR3 nucleotides: TGCAGCGTTAGGACAGGGTACGGGGAGCAGTACTTC.